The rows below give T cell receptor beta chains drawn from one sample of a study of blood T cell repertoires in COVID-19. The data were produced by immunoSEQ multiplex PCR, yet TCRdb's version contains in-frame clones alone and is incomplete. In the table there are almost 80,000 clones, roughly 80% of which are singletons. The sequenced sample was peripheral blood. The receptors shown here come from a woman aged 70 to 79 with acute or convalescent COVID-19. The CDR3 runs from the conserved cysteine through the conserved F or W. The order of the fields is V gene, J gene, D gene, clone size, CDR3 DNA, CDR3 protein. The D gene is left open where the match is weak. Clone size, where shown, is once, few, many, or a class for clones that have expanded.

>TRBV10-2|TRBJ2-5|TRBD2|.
TGCGCCAGCAGACGGGAGGGCCTTAGGCAAGAGACCCAGTACTTC
CASRREGLRQETQYF
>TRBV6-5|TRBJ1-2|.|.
TGTGCCAGCAGTTACGTTCCTGGAGGGGTGACAGGCTACACCTTC
CASSYVPGGVTGYTF
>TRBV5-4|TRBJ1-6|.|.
TGTGCCAGCAGCTTGGAGCGGGCGGCCGTAAATAATTCACCCCTCCACTTT
CASSLERAAVNNSPLHF
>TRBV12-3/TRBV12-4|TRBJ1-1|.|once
TGTGCCAGCAGCCCAAATGGCGGTGAAGCTTTCTTT
CASSPNGGEAFF
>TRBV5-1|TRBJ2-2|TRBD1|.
TGCGCCAGCAGCTTCACTCAGGGGGCCGTCGGGGAGCTGTTTTTT
CASSFTQGAVGELFF
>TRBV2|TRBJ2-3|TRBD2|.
TGTGCCAGCAAGAAGGGACTAGCGGGATCAGATACGCAGTATTTT
CASKKGLAGSDTQYF
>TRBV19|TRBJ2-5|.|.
TGTGCCAGTAGTATAGGGGGCAGGGCGCGTCAAGAGACCCAGTACTTC
CASSIGGRARQETQYF
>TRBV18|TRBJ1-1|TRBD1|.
TGTGCCAGCTCACCATTGGGACAGTCTGAAGCTTTCTTT
CASSPLGQSEAFF
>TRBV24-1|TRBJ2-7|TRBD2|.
TGTGCCACCAGTGACGGGACTAAGCAGTACTTC
CATSDGTKQYF
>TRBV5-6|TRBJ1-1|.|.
TGTGCCAGCAGCTTAGCGGTACAGGGTTTGGGCACTGAAGCTTTCTTT
CASSLAVQGLGTEAFF
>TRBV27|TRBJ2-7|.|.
TGTGCCAGCAGCAGGGCGGGGTACTACGAGCAGTACTTC
CASSRAGYYEQYF
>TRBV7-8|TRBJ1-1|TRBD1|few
TGTGCCAGCAGCTCTGGGGTATCAGGGGGGCACACTGAAGCTTTCTTT
CASSSGVSGGHTEAFF
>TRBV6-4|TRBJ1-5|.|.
TGTGCCAGCAGTAACGGGGAAGGTCAGCCCCAGCATTTT
CASSNGEGQPQHF
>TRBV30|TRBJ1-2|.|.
TGTGCCTGGAGTCCTGAGGGCAACTATGGCTACACCTTC
CAWSPEGNYGYTF
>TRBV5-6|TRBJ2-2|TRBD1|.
TGTGCCAGCAGCCCTGGACAGGGGGCTGTCGGGGAGCTGTTTTTT
CASSPGQGAVGELFF
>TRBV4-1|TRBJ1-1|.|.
TGCGCCAGCAGCCAATCTATAACGGCCGGACAGCGAGCCAAGCACGCTGAAGCTTTCTTT
CASSQSITAGQRAKHAEAFF
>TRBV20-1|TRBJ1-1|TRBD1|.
TGCAGTGCTAGTTTGGTCAGGGGGCGAACTGAAGCTTTCTTT
CSASLVRGRTEAFF
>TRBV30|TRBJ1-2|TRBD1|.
TGTGCCTGGAGAGCCGGGACAGGGAATGGCTACACCTTC
CAWRAGTGNGYTF
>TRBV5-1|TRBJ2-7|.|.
TGCGCCAGCAGCTCCTCGGGATTAAATTCCTACGAGCAGTACTTC
CASSSSGLNSYEQYF
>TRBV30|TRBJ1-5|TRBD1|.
TGTGCCTGGAGTGTAGGGACAGCTTTTGATCAGCCCCAGCATTTT
CAWSVGTAFDQPQHF
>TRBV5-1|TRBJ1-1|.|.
TGCGCCAGCAGCCGAATTTCCGGGAGTGACACTGAAGCTTTCTTT
CASSRISGSDTEAFF
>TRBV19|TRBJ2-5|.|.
TGTGCCAGTACTCCCTTGGCAGGGTTGATGGAGACCCAGTACTTC
CASTPLAGLMETQYF
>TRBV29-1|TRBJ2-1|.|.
TGCAGCGTTGAAGTTAGCAAGACCACATACAATGAGCAGTTCTTC
CSVEVSKTTYNEQFF
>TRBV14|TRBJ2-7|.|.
TGTGCCAGCAGCCAAGATCTGAGGGCTCAATACGAGCAGTACTTC
CASSQDLRAQYEQYF
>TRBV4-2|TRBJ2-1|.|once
TGTGCCAGCGGACGATTAGACAGCTCCTACAATGAGCAGTTCTTC
CASGRLDSSYNEQFF